The text below deals with one T cell receptor (beta chain). Its antigen is still unknown. Blood DNA came from all available leukocytes, not a fixed cell number. This CDR3 is built from 13 residues. Germline V gene lookup returns CDR1 GTSNPN and CDR2 SVGIG (reference sequence). Trimming pared 3 bases from V and 11 bases from J, leaving 14 bases between. This sample was included in a study of human thymus T cells. Overall study results and limits: V and J gene usage appeared biased in thymic and blood repertoires.

Here immunoSEQ multiplex PCR was the method, and the copy in TCRdb shows in-frame clones only, minus some. Of roughly 54,000 clones listed, approximately 95% are singletons. The specimen was blood. This sequence joins TRBV30 and TRBJ1-6, with unresolved D. This receptor was obtained from a boy less than two years old with a congenital heart defect but otherwise immunologically healthy. The CDR3 DNA sequence: TGTGCCTGGAGCTCATTAGGGCTGCCACCCCTCCACTTT. It yields the protein CAWSSLGLPPLHF.